The text below deals with one T cell receptor (beta chain). The data stem from a study of blood T cell repertoires in COVID-19. The germline gives CDR1 MNHEY, CDR2 SMNVEV (reference sequence). The CDR3 sequence is 13 residues long. V was trimmed by 4 bases and J by 8 bases, leaving 12 bases between them. Some clones are missing from TCRdb's copy, which holds only in-frame ones; the method was immunoSEQ multiplex PCR. The data contain around 120,000 clones, roughly 85% of them singletons. This chain uses TRBV27 with TRBJ1-5; D gene uncertain. The receptor was isolated from a human donor in a cohort sampled during active COVID-19. Sequenced input: peripheral blood. CDR3: CASSWRESEPQHF. The CDR3 bases are TGTGCCAGCAGTTGGCGGGAGTCGGAGCCCCAGCATTTT.